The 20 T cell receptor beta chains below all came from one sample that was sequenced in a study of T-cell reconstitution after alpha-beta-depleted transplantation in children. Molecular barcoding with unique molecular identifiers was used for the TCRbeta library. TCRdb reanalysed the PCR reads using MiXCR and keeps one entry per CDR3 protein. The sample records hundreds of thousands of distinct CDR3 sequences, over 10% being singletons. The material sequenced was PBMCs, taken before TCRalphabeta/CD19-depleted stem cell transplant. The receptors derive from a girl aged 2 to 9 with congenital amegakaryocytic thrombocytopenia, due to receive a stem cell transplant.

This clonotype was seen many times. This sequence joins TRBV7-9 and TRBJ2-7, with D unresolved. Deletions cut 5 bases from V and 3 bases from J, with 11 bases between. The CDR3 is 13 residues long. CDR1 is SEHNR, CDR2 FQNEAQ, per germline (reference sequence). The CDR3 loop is CASSPGRVYEQYF. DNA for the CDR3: TGTGCCAGCAGCCCCGGACGAGTCTACGAGCAGTACTTC.

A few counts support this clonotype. CDR3 in amino acids: CASSLRAGPLRSNEQFF. The CDR3 nucleotides are TGTGCCAGCAGCTTGCGGGCGGGTCCGCTGCGCTCCAATGAGCAGTTCTTC. The rearrangement links TRBV5-6 to TRBJ2-1, with D perhaps TRBD2 (5 bases). CDR3 length: 17 amino acids. V lost 1 base, J lost 6 bases, and 20 bases lay in between. Germline-derived CDR1 and CDR2 are SGHDT and YYEEEE.

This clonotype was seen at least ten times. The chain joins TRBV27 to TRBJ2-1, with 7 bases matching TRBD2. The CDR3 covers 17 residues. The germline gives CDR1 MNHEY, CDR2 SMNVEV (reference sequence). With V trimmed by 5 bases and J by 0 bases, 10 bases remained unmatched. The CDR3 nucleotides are TGTGCCAGCAGTCCAGGACTAGTCCGGAGCTCCTACAATGAGCAGTTCTTC. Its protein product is CASSPGLVRSSYNEQFF.

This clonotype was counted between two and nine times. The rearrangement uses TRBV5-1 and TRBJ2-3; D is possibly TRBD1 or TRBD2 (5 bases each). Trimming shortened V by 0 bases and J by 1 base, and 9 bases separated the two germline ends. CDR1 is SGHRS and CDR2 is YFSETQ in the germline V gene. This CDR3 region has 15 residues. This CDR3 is CASSLGGLGTDTQYF. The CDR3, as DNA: TGCGCCAGCAGCTTGGGGGGGTTGGGCACAGATACGCAGTATTTT. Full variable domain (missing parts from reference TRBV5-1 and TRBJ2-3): KAGVTQTPRYLIKTRGQQVTLSCSPISGHRSVSWYQQTPGQGLQFLFEYFSETQRNKGNFPGRFSGRQFSNSRSEMNVSTLELGDSALYLCASSLGGLGTDTQYFGPGTRLTVL.

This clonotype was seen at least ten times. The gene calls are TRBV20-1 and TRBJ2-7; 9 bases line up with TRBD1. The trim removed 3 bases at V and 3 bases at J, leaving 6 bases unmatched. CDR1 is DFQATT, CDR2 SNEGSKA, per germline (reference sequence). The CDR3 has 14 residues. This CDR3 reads CSASPATGGYEQYF. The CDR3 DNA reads TGCAGTGCTAGTCCGGCGACAGGGGGCTACGAGCAGTACTTC.

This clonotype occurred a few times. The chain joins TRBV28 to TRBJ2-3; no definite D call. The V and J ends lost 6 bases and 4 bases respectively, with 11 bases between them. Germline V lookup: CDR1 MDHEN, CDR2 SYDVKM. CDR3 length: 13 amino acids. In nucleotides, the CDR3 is TGTGCCAGCAGACCCCCCCCGGCAGATACGCAGTATTTT. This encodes CASRPPPADTQYF.

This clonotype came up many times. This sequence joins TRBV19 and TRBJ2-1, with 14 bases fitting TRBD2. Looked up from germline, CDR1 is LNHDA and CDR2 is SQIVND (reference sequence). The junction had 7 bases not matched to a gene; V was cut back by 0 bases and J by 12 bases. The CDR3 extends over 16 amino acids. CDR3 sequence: CASSIEGTSGSLLQFF. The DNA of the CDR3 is TGTGCCAGTAGTATAGAAGGGACTAGCGGGAGCCTCCTGCAGTTCTTC.

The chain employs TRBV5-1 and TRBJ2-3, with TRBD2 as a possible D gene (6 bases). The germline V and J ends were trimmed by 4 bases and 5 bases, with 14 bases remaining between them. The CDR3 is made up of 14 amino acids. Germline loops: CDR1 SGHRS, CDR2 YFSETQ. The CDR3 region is CASSLGVRGDTQYF. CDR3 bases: TGCGCCAGCAGCCTTGGCGTGCGGGGAGATACGCAGTATTTT.

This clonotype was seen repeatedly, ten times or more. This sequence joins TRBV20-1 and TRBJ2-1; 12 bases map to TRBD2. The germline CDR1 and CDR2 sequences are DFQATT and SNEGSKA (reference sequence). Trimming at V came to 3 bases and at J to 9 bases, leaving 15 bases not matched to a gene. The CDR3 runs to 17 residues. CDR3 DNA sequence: TGCAGTGCTAGTTCGCTAGCGGGAGGGCCCGGGTTTGGTGAGCAGTTCTTC. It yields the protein CSASSLAGGPGFGEQFF.

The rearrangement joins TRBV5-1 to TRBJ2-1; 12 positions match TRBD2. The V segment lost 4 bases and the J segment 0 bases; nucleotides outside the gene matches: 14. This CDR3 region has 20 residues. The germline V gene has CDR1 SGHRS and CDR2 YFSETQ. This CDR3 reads CASSGGTSGHTTSSYNEQFF. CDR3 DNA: TGCGCCAGCAGCGGGGGGACTAGCGGGCATACAACCAGCTCCTACAATGAGCAGTTCTTC.

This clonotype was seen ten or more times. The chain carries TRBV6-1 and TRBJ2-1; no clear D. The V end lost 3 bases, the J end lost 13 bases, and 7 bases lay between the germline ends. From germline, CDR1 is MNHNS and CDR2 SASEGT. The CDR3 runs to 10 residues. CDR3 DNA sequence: TGTGCCAGCAGTGAGAACAACCAGTTCTTC. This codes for CASSENNQFF.

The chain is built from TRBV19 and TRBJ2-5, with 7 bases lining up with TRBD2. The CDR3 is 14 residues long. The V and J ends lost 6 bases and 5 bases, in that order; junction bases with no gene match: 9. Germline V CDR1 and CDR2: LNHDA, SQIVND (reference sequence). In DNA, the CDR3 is TGTGCCAGTAGAGCCCAGCGGGGTCATGAGACCCAGTACTTC. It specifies CASRAQRGHETQYF.

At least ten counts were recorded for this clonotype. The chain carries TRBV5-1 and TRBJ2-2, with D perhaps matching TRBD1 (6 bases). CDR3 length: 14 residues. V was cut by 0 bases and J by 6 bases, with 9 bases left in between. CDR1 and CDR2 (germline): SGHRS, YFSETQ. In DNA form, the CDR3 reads TGCGCCAGCAGCTTGGTGTCAGGGGCCGGGGAGCTGTTTTTT. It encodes CASSLVSGAGELFF. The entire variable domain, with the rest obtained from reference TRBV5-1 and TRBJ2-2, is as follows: KAGVTQTPRYLIKTRGQQVTLSCSPISGHRSVSWYQQTPGQGLQFLFEYFSETQRNKGNFPGRFSGRQFSNSRSEMNVSTLELGDSALYLCASSLVSGAGELFFGEGSRLTVL.

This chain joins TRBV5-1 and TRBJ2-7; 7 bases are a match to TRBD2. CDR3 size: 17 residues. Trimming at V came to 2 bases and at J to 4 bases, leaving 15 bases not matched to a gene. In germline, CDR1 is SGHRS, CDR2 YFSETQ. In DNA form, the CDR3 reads TGCGCCAGCAGCTTTGGATTGGACACACTAGCGCCATACGAGCAGTACTTC. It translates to CASSFGLDTLAPYEQYF. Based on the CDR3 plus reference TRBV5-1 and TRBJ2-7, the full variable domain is KAGVTQTPRYLIKTRGQQVTLSCSPISGHRSVSWYQQTPGQGLQFLFEYFSETQRNKGNFPGRFSGRQFSNSRSEMNVSTLELGDSALYLCASSFGLDTLAPYEQYFGPGTRLTVT.

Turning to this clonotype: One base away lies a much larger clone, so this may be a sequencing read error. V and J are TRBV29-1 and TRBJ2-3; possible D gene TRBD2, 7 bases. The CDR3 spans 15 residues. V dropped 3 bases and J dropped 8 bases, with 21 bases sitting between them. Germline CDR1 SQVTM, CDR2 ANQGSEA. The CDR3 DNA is TGCAGCGTTGATAGGGGGGGCCCCCCAAGAGGTACGCAGTATTTT. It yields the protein CSVDRGGPPRGTQYF.

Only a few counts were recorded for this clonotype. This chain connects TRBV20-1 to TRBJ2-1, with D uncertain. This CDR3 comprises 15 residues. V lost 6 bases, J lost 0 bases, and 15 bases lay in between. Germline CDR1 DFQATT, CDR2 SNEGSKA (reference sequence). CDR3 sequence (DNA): TGCAGTGCGGAGAATAGGTTTACCTCCTACAATGAGCAGTTCTTC. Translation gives CSAENRFTSYNEQFF.

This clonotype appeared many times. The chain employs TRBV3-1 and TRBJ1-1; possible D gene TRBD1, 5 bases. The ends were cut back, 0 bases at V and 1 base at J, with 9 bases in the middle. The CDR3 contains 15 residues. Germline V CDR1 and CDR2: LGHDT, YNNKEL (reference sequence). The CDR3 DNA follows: TGTGCCAGCAGCCAAGATGGGGGGTCGAACACTGAAGCTTTCTTT. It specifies CASSQDGGSNTEAFF.

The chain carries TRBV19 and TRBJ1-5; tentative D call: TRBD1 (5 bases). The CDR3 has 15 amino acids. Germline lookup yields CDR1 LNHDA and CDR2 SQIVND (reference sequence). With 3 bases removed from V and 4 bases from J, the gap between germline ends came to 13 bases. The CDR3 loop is CASSIYDSSNQPQHF. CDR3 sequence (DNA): TGTGCCAGTAGTATCTACGACAGCTCTAATCAGCCCCAGCATTTT. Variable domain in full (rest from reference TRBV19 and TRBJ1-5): DGGITQSPKYLFRKEGQNVTLSCEQNLNHDAMYWYRQDPGQGLRLIYYSQIVNDFQKGDIAEGYSVSREKKESFPLTVTSAQKNPTAFYLCASSIYDSSNQPQHFGDGTRLSIL.

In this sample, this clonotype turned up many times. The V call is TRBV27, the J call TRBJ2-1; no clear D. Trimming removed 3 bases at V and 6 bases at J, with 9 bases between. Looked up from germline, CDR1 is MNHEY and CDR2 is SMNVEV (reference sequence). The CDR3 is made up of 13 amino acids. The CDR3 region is CASSFVVGNEQFF. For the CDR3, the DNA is TGTGCCAGCAGTTTTGTTGTGGGCAATGAGCAGTTCTTC.

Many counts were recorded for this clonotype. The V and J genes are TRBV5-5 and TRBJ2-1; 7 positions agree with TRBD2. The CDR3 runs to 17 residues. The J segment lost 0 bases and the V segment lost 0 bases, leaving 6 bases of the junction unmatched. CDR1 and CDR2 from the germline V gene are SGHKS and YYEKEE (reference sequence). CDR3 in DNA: TGTGCCAGCAGCTTGGTGGCTAGCGGAGGCTCCTACAATGAGCAGTTCTTC. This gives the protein CASSLVASGGSYNEQFF.